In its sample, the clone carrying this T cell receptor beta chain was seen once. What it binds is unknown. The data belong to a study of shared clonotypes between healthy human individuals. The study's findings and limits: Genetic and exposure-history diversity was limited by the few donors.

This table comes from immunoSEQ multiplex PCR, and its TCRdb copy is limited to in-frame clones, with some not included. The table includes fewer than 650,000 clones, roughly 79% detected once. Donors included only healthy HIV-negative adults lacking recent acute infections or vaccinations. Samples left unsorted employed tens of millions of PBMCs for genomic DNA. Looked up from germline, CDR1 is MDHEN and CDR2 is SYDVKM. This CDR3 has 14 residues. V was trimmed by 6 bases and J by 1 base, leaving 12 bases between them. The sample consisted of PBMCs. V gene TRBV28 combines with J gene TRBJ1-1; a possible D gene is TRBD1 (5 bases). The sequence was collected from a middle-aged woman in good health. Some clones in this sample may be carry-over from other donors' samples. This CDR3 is CASSVAGGNTEAFF. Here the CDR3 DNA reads TGTGCCAGCAGCGTGGCGGGGGGGAACACTGAAGCTTTCTTT. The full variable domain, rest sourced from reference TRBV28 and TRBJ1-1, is DVKVTQSSRYLVKRTGEKVFLECVQDMDHENMFWYRQDPGLGLRLIYFSYDVKMKEKGDIPEGYSVSREKKERFSLILESASTNQTSMYLCASSVAGGNTEAFFGQGTRLTVV.